This T cell receptor beta chain appears in the sequencing data of a study of vaccination and CD4 T cells after COVID-19. The CDR3 totals 13 residues. The germline CDR1 and CDR2 sequences are MNHNS and SASEGT. V shed 6 bases and J 8 bases; nucleotides not matched to a gene: 5. Sequencing of the DNA from cultured CD4+ T cells was carried out with the Oncomine TCR Beta short-read assay. TCRdb processed the PCR reads anew with MiXCR; each CDR3 protein has one entry. The sample holds 12,000 to 15,000 distinct CDR3 sequences, approximately 55% seen once. Treatment noted: roughly nine-day PBMC culture with coronavirus spike peptide pools or control peptides (ViraFEST assay). This clonotype was seen more than once but under ten times. Its antigen is unidentified.

This rearrangement joins TRBV6-1 to TRBJ1-4, with 8 bases that match TRBD1. The sequence was obtained from a human donor who had recovered from COVID-19. The source material was CD4+ T cells from blood, cultured in vitro, sampled before SARS-CoV-2 vaccination. The DNA of the CDR3 is TGTGCCAGCAGATTGGCAGGGGGCGAAAAACTGTTTTTT. Protein sequence: CASRLAGGEKLFF.